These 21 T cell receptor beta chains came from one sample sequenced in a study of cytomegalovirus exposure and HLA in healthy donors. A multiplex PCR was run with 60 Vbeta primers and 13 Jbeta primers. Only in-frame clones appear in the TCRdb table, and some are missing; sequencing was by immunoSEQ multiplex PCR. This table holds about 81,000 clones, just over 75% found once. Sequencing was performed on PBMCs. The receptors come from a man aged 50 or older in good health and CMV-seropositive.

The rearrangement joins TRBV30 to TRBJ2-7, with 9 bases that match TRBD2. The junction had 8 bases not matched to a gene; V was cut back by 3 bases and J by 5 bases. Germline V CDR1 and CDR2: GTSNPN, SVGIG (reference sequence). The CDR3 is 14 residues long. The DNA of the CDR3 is TGTGCCTGGAGCACGGGGGCGGGGGGGAACGAGCAGTACTTC. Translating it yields CAWSTGAGGNEQYF.

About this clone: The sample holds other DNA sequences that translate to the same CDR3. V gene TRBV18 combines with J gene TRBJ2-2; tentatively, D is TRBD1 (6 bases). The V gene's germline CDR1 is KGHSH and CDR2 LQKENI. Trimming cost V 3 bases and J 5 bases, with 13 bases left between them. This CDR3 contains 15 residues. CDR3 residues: CASSPLAGVTGELFF. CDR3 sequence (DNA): TGTGCCAGCTCACCGTTGGCAGGGGTGACCGGGGAGCTGTTTTTT. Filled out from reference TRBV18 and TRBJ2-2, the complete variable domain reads NAGVMQNPRHLVRRRGQEARLRCSPMKGHSHVYWYRQLPEEGLKFMVYLQKENIIDESGMPKERFSAEFPKEGPSILRIQQVVRGDSAAYFCASSPLAGVTGELFFGEGSRLTVL.

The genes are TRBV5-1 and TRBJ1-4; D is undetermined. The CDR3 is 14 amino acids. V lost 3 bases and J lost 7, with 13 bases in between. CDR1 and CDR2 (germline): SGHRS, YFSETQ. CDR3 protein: CASSYGGDSEKLFF. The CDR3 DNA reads TGCGCCAGCAGCTACGGCGGGGATAGTGAAAAACTGTTTTTT. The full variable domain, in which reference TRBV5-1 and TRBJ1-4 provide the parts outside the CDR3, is KAGVTQTPRYLIKTRGQQVTLSCSPISGHRSVSWYQQTPGQGLQFLFEYFSETQRNKGNFPGRFSGRQFSNSRSEMNVSTLELGDSALYLCASSYGGDSEKLFFGSGTQLSVL.

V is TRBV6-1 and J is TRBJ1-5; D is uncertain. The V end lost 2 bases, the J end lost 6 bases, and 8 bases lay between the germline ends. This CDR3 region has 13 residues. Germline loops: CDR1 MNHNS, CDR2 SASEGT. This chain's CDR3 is CASSENEVQPQHF. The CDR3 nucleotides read TGTGCCAGCAGTGAAAATGAGGTTCAGCCCCAGCATTTT.

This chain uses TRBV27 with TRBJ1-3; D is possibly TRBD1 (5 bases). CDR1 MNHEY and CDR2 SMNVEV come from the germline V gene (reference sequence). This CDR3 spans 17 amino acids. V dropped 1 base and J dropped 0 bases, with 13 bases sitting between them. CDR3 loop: CASSLFGASLSGNTIYF. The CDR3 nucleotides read TGTGCCAGCAGTTTATTTGGGGCCTCTCTCTCTGGAAACACCATATATTTT.

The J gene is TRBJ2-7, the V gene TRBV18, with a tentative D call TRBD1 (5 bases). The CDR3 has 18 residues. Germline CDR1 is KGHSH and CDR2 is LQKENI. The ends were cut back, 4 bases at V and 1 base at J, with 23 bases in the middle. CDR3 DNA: TGTGCCAGCTCACAACTGGGCCTACCCCAGGGCCGATCCTACGAGCAGTACTTC. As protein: CASSQLGLPQGRSYEQYF. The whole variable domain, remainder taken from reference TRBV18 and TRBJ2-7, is NAGVMQNPRHLVRRRGQEARLRCSPMKGHSHVYWYRQLPEEGLKFMVYLQKENIIDESGMPKERFSAEFPKEGPSILRIQQVVRGDSAAYFCASSQLGLPQGRSYEQYFGPGTRLTVT.

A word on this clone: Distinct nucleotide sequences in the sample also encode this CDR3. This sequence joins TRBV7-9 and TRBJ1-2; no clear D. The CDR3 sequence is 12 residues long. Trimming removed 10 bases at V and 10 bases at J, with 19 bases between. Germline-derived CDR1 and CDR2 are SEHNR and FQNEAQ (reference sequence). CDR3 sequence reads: CANDVDCYLYTF. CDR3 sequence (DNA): TGTGCCAACGACGTCGACTGCTATCTCTACACCTTC.

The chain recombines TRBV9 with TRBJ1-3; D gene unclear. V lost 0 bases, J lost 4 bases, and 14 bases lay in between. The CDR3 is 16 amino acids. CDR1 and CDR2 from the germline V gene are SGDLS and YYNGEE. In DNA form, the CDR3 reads TGTGCCAGCAGCGTAGAGACACCGCCTGGGGGAAACACCATATATTTT. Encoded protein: CASSVETPPGGNTIYF.

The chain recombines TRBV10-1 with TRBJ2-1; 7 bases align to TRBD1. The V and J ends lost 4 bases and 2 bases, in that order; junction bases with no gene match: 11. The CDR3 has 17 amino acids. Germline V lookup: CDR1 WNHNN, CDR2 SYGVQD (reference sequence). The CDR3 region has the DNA TGCGCCAGCAGTGGCCTCGAGGGGGCCGGGGCCTACAATGAGCAGTTCTTC. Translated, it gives CASSGLEGAGAYNEQFF.

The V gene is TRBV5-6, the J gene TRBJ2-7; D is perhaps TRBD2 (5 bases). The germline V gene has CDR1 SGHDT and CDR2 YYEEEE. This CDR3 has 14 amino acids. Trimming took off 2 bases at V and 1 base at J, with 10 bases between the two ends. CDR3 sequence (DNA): TGTGCCAGCAGCTTCGGACTCGGGTCCTACGAGCAGTACTTC. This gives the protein CASSFGLGSYEQYF.

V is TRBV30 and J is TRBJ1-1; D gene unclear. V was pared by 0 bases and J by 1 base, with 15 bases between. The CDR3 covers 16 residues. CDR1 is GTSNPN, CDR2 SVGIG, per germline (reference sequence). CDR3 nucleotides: TGTGCCTGGAGTGTACTCTGGGGAGAGGGGAACACTGAAGCTTTCTTT. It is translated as CAWSVLWGEGNTEAFF.

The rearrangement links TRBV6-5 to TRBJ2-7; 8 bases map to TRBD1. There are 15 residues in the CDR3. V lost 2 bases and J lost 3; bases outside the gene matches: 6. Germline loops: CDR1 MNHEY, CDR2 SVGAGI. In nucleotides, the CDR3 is TGTGCCAGCAGTTACCAGGGACAGGACTACTACGAGCAGTACTTC. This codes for CASSYQGQDYYEQYF.

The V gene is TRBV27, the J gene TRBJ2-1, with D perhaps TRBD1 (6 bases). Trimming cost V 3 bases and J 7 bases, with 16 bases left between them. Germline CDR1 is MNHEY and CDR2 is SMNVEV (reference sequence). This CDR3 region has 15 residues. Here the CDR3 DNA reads TGTGCCAGCAGTTTCCAGGGGCTCCTCCCGAATGAGCAGTTCTTC. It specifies CASSFQGLLPNEQFF.

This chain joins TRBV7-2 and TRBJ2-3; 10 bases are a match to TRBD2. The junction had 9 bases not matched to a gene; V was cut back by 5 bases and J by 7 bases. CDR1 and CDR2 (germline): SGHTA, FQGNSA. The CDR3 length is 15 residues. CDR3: CASSQTSGTQNTQYF. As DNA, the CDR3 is TGTGCCAGCAGCCAAACTAGCGGGACCCAAAATACGCAGTATTTT.

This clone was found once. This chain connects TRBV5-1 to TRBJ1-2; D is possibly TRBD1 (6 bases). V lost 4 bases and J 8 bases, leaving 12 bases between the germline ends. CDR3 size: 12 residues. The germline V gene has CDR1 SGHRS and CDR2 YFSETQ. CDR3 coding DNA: TGCGCCAGCAGCGTACAGGGAGTCGGCTACACCTTC. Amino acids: CASSVQGVGYTF.

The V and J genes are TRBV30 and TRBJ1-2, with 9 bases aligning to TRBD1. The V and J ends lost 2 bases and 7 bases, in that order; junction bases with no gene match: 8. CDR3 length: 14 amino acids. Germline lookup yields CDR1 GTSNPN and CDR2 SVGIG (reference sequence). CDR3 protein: CAWSFTGGGGGYTF. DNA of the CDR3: TGTGCCTGGAGTTTTACAGGGGGCGGGGGTGGCTACACCTTC.

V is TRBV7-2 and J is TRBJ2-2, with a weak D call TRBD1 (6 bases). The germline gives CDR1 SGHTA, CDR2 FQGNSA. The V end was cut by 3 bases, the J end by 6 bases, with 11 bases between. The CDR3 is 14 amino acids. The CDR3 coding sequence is TGTGCCAGCAGCTTGAACAGGGCCTCCGGGGAGCTGTTTTTT. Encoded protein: CASSLNRASGELFF.

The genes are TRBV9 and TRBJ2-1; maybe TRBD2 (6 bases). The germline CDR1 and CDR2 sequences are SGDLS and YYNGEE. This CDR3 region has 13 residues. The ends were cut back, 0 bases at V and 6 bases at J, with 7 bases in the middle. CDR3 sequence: CASSVGTTNEQFF. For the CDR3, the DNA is TGTGCCAGCAGCGTAGGGACTACCAATGAGCAGTTCTTC.

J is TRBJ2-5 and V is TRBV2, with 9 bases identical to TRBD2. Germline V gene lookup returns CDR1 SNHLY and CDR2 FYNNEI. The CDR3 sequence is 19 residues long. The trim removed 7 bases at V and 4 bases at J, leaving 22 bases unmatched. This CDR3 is CASTLSPLISGGGRETQYF. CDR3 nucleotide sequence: TGTGCCAGCACCCTCTCACCCCTCATTAGCGGGGGAGGGAGAGAGACCCAGTACTTC.

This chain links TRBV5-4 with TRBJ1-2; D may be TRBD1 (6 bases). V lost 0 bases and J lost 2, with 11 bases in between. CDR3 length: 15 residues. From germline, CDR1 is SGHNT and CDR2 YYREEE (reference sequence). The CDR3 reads CASSLAQGTNYGYTF. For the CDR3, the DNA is TGTGCCAGCAGCTTGGCCCAGGGGACCAACTATGGCTACACCTTC.

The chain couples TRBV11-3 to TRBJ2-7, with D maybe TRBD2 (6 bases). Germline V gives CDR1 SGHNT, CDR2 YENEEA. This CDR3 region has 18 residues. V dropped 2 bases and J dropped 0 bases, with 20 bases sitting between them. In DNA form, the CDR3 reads TGTGCCAGCAGCTTAAAGGGACTTACTGCAAGGGCCTCCTACGAGCAGTACTTC. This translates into CASSLKGLTARASYEQYF. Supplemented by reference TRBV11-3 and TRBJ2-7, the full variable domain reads EAGVVQSPRYKIIEKKQPVAFWCNPISGHNTLYWYLQNLGQGPELLIRYENEEAVDDSQLPKDRFSAERLKGVDSTLKIQPAELGDSAVYLCASSLKGLTARASYEQYFGPGTRLTVT.